The 20 T cell receptor beta chains given below trace back to one sample, sequenced in a study of cytomegalovirus exposure and HLA in healthy donors. Primers included in the PCR were 60 Vbeta and 13 Jbeta primers. Profiling relied on immunoSEQ multiplex PCR, and the TCRdb table lists in-frame clones only, not all of them. The sample includes roughly 160,000 clones, about four fifths of them seen just once. The specimen sequenced was PBMCs. The receptor source for this set is a man aged 45-60 years in good health and CMV-seropositive.

The chain recombines TRBV15 with TRBJ2-7; the D gene is possibly TRBD2 (7 bases). Trimming took off 0 bases at V and 2 bases at J, with 20 bases between the two ends. This CDR3 contains 18 residues. Per the germline V gene, CDR1 is LNHNV and CDR2 is YYDKDF (reference sequence). For the CDR3, the DNA is TGTGCCACCAGCAGAGACCTGGGGGGGGCCCCAATGCCCTACGAGCAGTACTTC. Translation gives CATSRDLGGAPMPYEQYF.

Concerning this clone: An end of the junction differs from the germline gene, which may be a read error. The J gene is TRBJ2-3, the V gene TRBV7-7, with D perhaps being TRBD1 or TRBD2 (5 bases each). The CDR3 extends over 14 amino acids. From germline, CDR1 is SSHAT and CDR2 FNYEAQ (reference sequence). DNA for the CDR3: TGTGCTAGCAGCTTAGGGGTTAGCGCAGATACGCAGTATTTT. Translation: CASSLGVSADTQYF.

The chain combines TRBV25-1 with TRBJ1-6; D is possibly TRBD1 (5 bases). The CDR3 has 12 amino acids. The V and J ends lost 11 bases and 8 bases respectively, with 13 bases between them. CDR1 MGHDK and CDR2 SYGVNS come from the germline V gene. CDR3 bases: TGTGCCCGAAATGCGGGGGATTCACCCCTCCACTTT. Residues: CARNAGDSPLHF.

CDR3 protein: CASSLQTGGSGNTIYF. The CDR3 DNA reads TGTGCCAGCAGCTTACAGACAGGGGGTAGTGGAAACACCATATATTTT. The chain joins TRBV7-2 to TRBJ1-3, with 9 bases lining up with TRBD1. V lost 2 bases, J lost 3 bases, and 5 bases stayed unmatched. CDR1 is SGHTA and CDR2 is FQGNSA in the germline V gene. The CDR3 is 16 amino acids.

The rearrangement uses TRBV14 and TRBJ2-7; possible D gene TRBD2, 6 bases. CDR3 length equals 15 residues. The V gene lost 4 bases and the J gene lost 2 bases, with 15 bases spanning the gap. Germline loops: CDR1 SGHDN, CDR2 FVKESK. CDR3 region: CASSPLGGWAYEQYF. DNA for the CDR3: TGTGCCAGCAGCCCTCTTGGGGGGTGGGCCTACGAGCAGTACTTC.

The gene calls are TRBV28 and TRBJ2-5; TRBD1 aligns across 8 bases. V shed 2 bases and J 5 bases; nucleotides not matched to a gene: 7. Germline CDR1 is MDHEN and CDR2 is SYDVKM. The CDR3 is 15 residues long. As DNA, the CDR3 is TGTGCCAGCAGTTTACAGGGACAGGCGGGGGAGACCCAGTACTTC. Its protein is CASSLQGQAGETQYF. The variable domain in full, with the rest retrieved from reference TRBV28 and TRBJ2-5, is DVKVTQSSRYLVKRTGEKVFLECVQDMDHENMFWYRQDPGLGLRLIYFSYDVKMKEKGDIPEGYSVSREKKERFSLILESASTNQTSMYLCASSLQGQAGETQYFGPGTRLLVL.

CDR3 region: CAISETSFPQYEQYF. CDR3 sequence (DNA): TGTGCCATCAGCGAAACATCATTCCCACAGTACGAGCAGTACTTC. This sequence joins TRBV10-3 and TRBJ2-7; D unclear. Per germline, CDR1 ENHRY and CDR2 SYGVKD. This CDR3 contains 15 residues. Trimming took 6 bases from V and 4 from J, leaving 19 bases between them.

This clone was seen a few times. This chain links TRBV30 with TRBJ1-5; a possible D gene is TRBD1 (5 bases). This CDR3 contains 15 residues. Trimming cost V 1 base and J 4 bases, with 14 bases left between them. Germline V gives CDR1 GTSNPN, CDR2 SVGIG (reference sequence). Written as DNA, the CDR3 is TGTGCCTGGAGTGAACAGGAGGGGTGGAATCAGCCCCAGCATTTT. Its translation is CAWSEQEGWNQPQHF.

This sequence joins TRBV9 and TRBJ2-7; 7 bases are shared with TRBD2. Looked up from germline, CDR1 is SGDLS and CDR2 is YYNGEE. This CDR3 contains 18 residues. V lost 0 bases, J lost 0 bases, and 12 bases stayed unmatched. In nucleotides, the CDR3 is TGTGCCAGCAGCGTAGCGCCTAGCGGAGAATTAAGCTCCTACGAGCAGTACTTC. Translating it yields CASSVAPSGELSSYEQYF.

V usage is TRBV18 and J usage is TRBJ1-1; 10 bases line up with TRBD1. Germline V gene lookup returns CDR1 KGHSH and CDR2 LQKENI. The ends lost 3 bases at V and 6 bases at J; junction bases unmatched: 7. This CDR3 has 15 amino acids. The CDR3 reads CASSPRDRGIAEAFF. CDR3 bases: TGTGCCAGCTCACCCCGGGACAGGGGCATCGCTGAAGCTTTCTTT.

The chain has TRBV7-2 and TRBJ2-6; unclear D gene. There are 14 residues in the CDR3. From germline, CDR1 is SGHTA and CDR2 FQGNSA. V was pared by 8 bases and J by 0 bases, with 8 bases between. Written as DNA, the CDR3 is TGTGCCAGCGGCGGATACTCTGGGGCCAACGTCCTGACTTTC. Translated: CASGGYSGANVLTF.

The chain has TRBV6-5 and TRBJ1-6, with D tentatively TRBD1 (5 bases). Looked up from germline, CDR1 is MNHEY and CDR2 is SVGAGI. The CDR3 covers 14 residues. V lost 5 bases and J 10 bases, leaving 15 bases between the germline ends. CDR3 coding DNA: TGTGCCAGCAGTCCCGGGCCAGGGCTCTCACCCCTCCACTTT. It yields the protein CASSPGPGLSPLHF.

The rearrangement links TRBV29-1 to TRBJ2-3; tentatively, D is TRBD1 (5 bases). The CDR3 totals 17 residues. V lost 6 bases, J lost 2 bases, and 24 bases lay in between. Germline lookup yields CDR1 SQVTM and CDR2 ANQGSEA. The CDR3 here is CSVQKKATGPFTDTQYF. The CDR3 bases are TGCAGCGTCCAAAAAAAGGCCACAGGACCGTTCACAGATACGCAGTATTTT.

This rearrangement joins TRBV18 to TRBJ2-1, with D possibly TRBD1 on 6 matching bases. Germline CDR1 is KGHSH and CDR2 is LQKENI. V lost 6 bases and J lost 2, with 20 bases in between. The CDR3 loop spans 17 amino acids. The CDR3 sequence is CASSSEPGAVPYNEQFF. CDR3 DNA sequence: TGTGCCAGCTCCTCCGAGCCAGGGGCGGTCCCCTACAATGAGCAGTTCTTC.

CDR3 nucleotides: TGTGCCAGCAGCTCAAAGGGGGGGGGCGCGGACAATCAGCCCCAGCATTTT. This translates into CASSSKGGGADNQPQHF. This chain uses TRBV7-3 with TRBJ1-5; weak D call: TRBD1 (6 bases). The length of the CDR3 is 17 residues. The ends were cut back, 4 bases at V and 3 bases at J, with 19 bases in the middle. The germline CDR1 and CDR2 sequences are SGHTA and FQGTGA.

This clone was detected a few times. This chain uses TRBV2 with TRBJ2-7; no clear D gene. The germline V and J ends were trimmed by 6 bases and 0 bases, with 6 bases remaining between them. The CDR3 has 12 amino acids. Per germline, CDR1 SNHLY and CDR2 FYNNEI. This CDR3 reads CASSYSSYEQYF. The CDR3, as DNA: TGTGCCAGCAGCTACAGCTCCTACGAGCAGTACTTC.

This clone was seen a handful of times. The chain links TRBV11-1 to TRBJ2-3; 8 bases align to TRBD1. CDR1 SGHAT and CDR2 FQDESV come from the germline V gene (reference sequence). J gave up 8 bases and V 5 bases, and 15 bases lay outside the gene matches. CDR3 length: 16 residues. In nucleotides, the CDR3 is TGTGCCAGCAGCGCCGGACAGGGTGGGGGTGGAGGTACGCAGTATTTT. It specifies CASSAGQGGGGGTQYF.

In its sample, this clone was seen once. The V and J genes are TRBV5-5 and TRBJ2-3; TRBD1 agrees at 7 bases. The length of the CDR3 is 14 residues. Germline V lookup: CDR1 SGHKS, CDR2 YYEKEE (reference sequence). V was pared by 3 bases and J by 10 bases, with 11 bases of the junction left unmatched. Written as DNA, the CDR3 is TGTGCCAGCAGCTACTATGAACAGGGGAACGCGCAGTATTTT. Residues: CASSYYEQGNAQYF. Using reference TRBV5-5 and TRBJ2-3 for the parts outside the CDR3, the full variable domain is DAGVTQSPTHLIKTRGQQVTLRCSPISGHKSVSWYQQVLGQGPQFIFQYYEKEERGRGNFPDRFSARQFPNYSSELNVNALLLGDSALYLCASSYYEQGNAQYFGPGTRLTVL.

The chain uses TRBV7-3 and TRBJ2-6; D ambiguous. CDR3 length: 15 residues. In germline, CDR1 is SGHTA, CDR2 FQGTGA. V gave up 1 base and J gave up 2 bases, with 6 bases separating them. The CDR3 DNA reads TGTGCCAGCAGCTTAAGTTCTACTGGGGCCAACGTCCTGACTTTC. Translated: CASSLSSTGANVLTF.

The rearrangement joins TRBV11-2 to TRBJ2-7; D unclear. Germline V CDR1 and CDR2: SGHAT, FQNNGV. There are 13 residues in the CDR3. V dropped 4 bases and J dropped 3 bases, with 10 bases sitting between them. The CDR3 region has the DNA TGTGCCAGCAGCTGGGTCGGGTTCTACGAGCAGTACTTC. It specifies CASSWVGFYEQYF.